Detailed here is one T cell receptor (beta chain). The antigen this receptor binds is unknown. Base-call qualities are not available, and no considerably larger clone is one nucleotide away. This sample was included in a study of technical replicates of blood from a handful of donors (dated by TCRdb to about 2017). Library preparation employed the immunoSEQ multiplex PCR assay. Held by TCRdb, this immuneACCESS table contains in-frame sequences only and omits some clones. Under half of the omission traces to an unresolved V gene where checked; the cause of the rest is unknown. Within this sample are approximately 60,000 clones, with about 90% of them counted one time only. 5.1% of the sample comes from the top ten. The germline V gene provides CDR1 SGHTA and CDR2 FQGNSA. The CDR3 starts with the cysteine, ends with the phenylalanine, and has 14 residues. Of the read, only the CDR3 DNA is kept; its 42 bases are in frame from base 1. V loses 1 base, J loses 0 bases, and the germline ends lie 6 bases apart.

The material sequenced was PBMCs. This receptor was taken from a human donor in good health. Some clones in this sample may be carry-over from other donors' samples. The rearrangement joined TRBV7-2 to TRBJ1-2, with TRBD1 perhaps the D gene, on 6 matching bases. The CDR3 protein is CASSLGTANYGYTF. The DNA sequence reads TGTGCCAGCAGCTTAGGGACAGCTAACTATGGCTACACCTTC.